These 21 T cell receptor beta chains were all obtained from the same sample, sequenced in a study of Tregs in tolerant kidney transplant recipients. Repertoires were generated with immunoSEQ multiplex PCR, while TCRdb's copy carries only in-frame clones and drops some. The table records 200,000 to 300,000 clones, 84% of them present only once. The sequencing sample was made of CD4+ T cells from blood. The receptors stem from a human donor in good health.

This clone appeared a single time. This rearrangement joins TRBV19 to TRBJ2-7; 9 bases map to TRBD1. Germline CDR1 reads LNHDA; CDR2 reads SQIVND (reference sequence). The length of the CDR3 is 17 residues. The V segment lost 3 bases and the J segment 5 bases; nucleotides outside the gene matches: 14. The CDR3 loop reads CASSIRGLRDRAHEQYF. The CDR3 nucleotides are TGTGCCAGTAGTATCCGGGGTTTAAGGGACAGGGCCCACGAGCAGTACTTC.

The rearrangement links TRBV6-5 to TRBJ1-2, with 7 bases that match TRBD1. From germline, CDR1 is MNHEY and CDR2 SVGAGI. With V trimmed by 6 bases and J by 7 bases, 8 bases remained unmatched. This CDR3 contains 13 residues. The CDR3 loop reads CASSPQGGFGYTF. The CDR3 bases are TGTGCCAGCAGCCCGCAGGGGGGGTTTGGCTACACCTTC.

The chain links TRBV5-1 to TRBJ2-5; TRBD2 matches 10 bases. V shed 4 bases, J shed 4 bases, and the junction held 16 bases outside the gene matches. CDR3 length: 18 amino acids. Germline V gene lookup returns CDR1 SGHRS and CDR2 YFSETQ. The DNA for the CDR3 is TGCGCCAGCAGCCTTAGGGCTAGCGGGAGTACGTTCCGAGAGACCCAGTACTTC. Protein: CASSLRASGSTFRETQYF.

This chain joins TRBV5-4 and TRBJ1-3; D possibly corresponds to TRBD1 (5 bases). The V gene's germline CDR1 is SGHNT and CDR2 YYREEE (reference sequence). V was cut by 4 bases and J by 3 bases, with 11 bases left in between. The length of the CDR3 is 14 residues. The CDR3 nucleotides are TGTGCCAGCAGCACCCCGACAGATGGAAACACCATATATTTT. It yields the protein CASSTPTDGNTIYF.

The chain carries TRBV9 and TRBJ1-2; D unclear. The CDR3 consists of 14 residues. Germline-derived CDR1 and CDR2 are SGDLS and YYNGEE. V shed 0 bases and J shed 7 bases, with 13 bases lying between them. The CDR3 DNA follows: TGTGCCAGCAGCGTAGAGGCAGCCCTTGGTGGCTACACCTTC. Translated: CASSVEAALGGYTF.

The chain carries TRBV7-9 and TRBJ2-1; 7 nucleotides match TRBD2. Germline assignment: CDR1 SEHNR and CDR2 FQNEAQ (reference sequence). J was trimmed by 5 bases and V by 4 bases; bases with no gene match: 5. This CDR3 has 14 residues. The CDR3 protein is CASSSRAGDNEQFF. CDR3 DNA sequence: TGTGCCAGCAGCTCCAGGGCGGGGGACAATGAGCAGTTCTTC.

J is TRBJ1-1 and V is TRBV2; 10 bases agree with TRBD1. V lost 5 bases, J lost 9 bases, and 3 bases stayed unmatched. Germline assignment: CDR1 SNHLY and CDR2 FYNNEI. The CDR3 is made up of 12 amino acids. The CDR3 DNA reads as TGTGCCAGCAGTTTGACAGGGGGCAAAGCTTTCTTT. Its protein is CASSLTGGKAFF.

The table lists this clone with a count of one. This chain links TRBV30 with TRBJ2-7; D perhaps matches TRBD2 (6 bases). Between the trimmed V and J ends, which lost 3 bases and 2 bases, there was a span of 17 bases. Germline CDR1 is GTSNPN and CDR2 is SVGIG (reference sequence). This CDR3 contains 15 residues. CDR3 DNA: TGTGCCTGGAGCTACTTTAGCGGAGGCACCTACGAGCAGTACTTC. This translates into CAWSYFSGGTYEQYF.

The chain is built from TRBV6-5 and TRBJ1-2; perhaps TRBD1 as D (6 bases). Per germline, CDR1 MNHEY and CDR2 SVGAGI. Trimming shortened V by 7 bases and J by 4 bases, and 16 bases separated the two germline ends. The CDR3 totals 14 residues. For the CDR3, the DNA is TGTGCCAGCAAAAACCGGACAGCATCCTATGGCTACACCTTC. The encoded protein is CASKNRTASYGYTF.

J is TRBJ1-6 and V is TRBV6-5; no clear D gene. V lost 0 bases, J lost 7 bases, and 13 bases lay in between. Looked up from germline, CDR1 is MNHEY and CDR2 is SVGAGI. This CDR3 spans 16 amino acids. The CDR3 here is CASSYSWRVGNSPLHF. The CDR3, as DNA: TGTGCCAGCAGTTACTCGTGGAGGGTAGGGAATTCACCCCTCCACTTT.

The gene calls are TRBV11-2 and TRBJ2-5; the D is unclear. Trimming took 6 bases from V and 5 from J, leaving 10 bases between them. The CDR3 runs 12 residues. Looked up from germline, CDR1 is SGHAT and CDR2 is FQNNGV. This CDR3 is CASSLSRETQYF. As DNA, the CDR3 is TGTGCCAGCAGTCTTTCGAGGGAGACCCAGTACTTC.

The table lists this clone with a few counts. V usage is TRBV6-1 and J usage is TRBJ2-7, with D perhaps matching TRBD1 (6 bases). With 0 bases removed from V and 4 bases from J, the gap between germline ends came to 13 bases. The germline gives CDR1 MNHNS, CDR2 SASEGT. This CDR3 contains 15 residues. CDR3 residues: CASSEASGAGYEQYF. The CDR3 DNA follows: TGTGCCAGCAGTGAAGCCTCAGGGGCGGGTTACGAGCAGTACTTC.

A remark on this clone: Additional DNA sequences in this sample encode the identical CDR3. The V call is TRBV5-1, the J call TRBJ2-7, with D hard to call. The length of the CDR3 is 12 residues. Trimming took 4 bases from V and 3 from J, leaving 8 bases between them. CDR1 SGHRS and CDR2 YFSETQ come from the germline V gene. The chain's CDR3 is CASSVTGYEQYF. As DNA, the CDR3 is TGCGCCAGCAGCGTGACGGGCTACGAGCAGTACTTC.

The chain links TRBV20-1 to TRBJ1-4, with 8 bases matching TRBD1. In germline, CDR1 is DFQATT, CDR2 SNEGSKA (reference sequence). The CDR3 spans 11 residues. Germline trimming cut 3 bases from V and 15 bases from J; bases unmatched to any gene: 6. Written as DNA, the CDR3 is TGCAGTGCTAGCTTCAGGGGGCGAATGTTTTTT. Protein: CSASFRGRMFF.

This sequence joins TRBV7-9 and TRBJ1-2, with D perhaps matching TRBD1 (6 bases). In germline, CDR1 is SEHNR, CDR2 FQNEAQ (reference sequence). V gave up 5 bases and J gave up 2 bases, with 15 bases separating them. The CDR3 length is 15 residues. The CDR3 sequence: CASSRQADSNYGYTF. The CDR3 DNA sequence: TGTGCCAGCAGCCGCCAAGCGGACAGCAACTATGGCTACACCTTC. The whole variable domain, remainder taken from reference TRBV7-9 and TRBJ1-2, is DTGVSQNPRHKITKRGQNVTFRCDPISEHNRLYWYRQTLGQGPEFLTYFQNEAQLEKSRLLSDRFSAERPKGSFSTLEIQRTEQGDSAMYLCASSRQADSNYGYTFGSGTRLTVV.

This sequence joins TRBV6-6 and TRBJ1-2; weak D call: TRBD1 (6 bases). Germline CDR1 and CDR2: MNHNY and SVGAGI (reference sequence). This CDR3 has 14 amino acids. Trimming cost V 2 bases and J 6 bases, with 13 bases left between them. The CDR3 DNA sequence: TGTGCCAGCAGTTACAGCACCGGACAGAATGGCTACACCTTC. This gives the protein CASSYSTGQNGYTF.

The genes are TRBV6-1 and TRBJ1-1, with D unclear. Germline CDR1 MNHNS, CDR2 SASEGT. CDR3 length equals 11 residues. Trimming took 9 bases from V and 0 from J, leaving 5 bases between them. The CDR3 coding sequence is TGTGCCAGTAAGGTGAACACTGAAGCTTTCTTT. Translation: CASKVNTEAFF.

This rearrangement joins TRBV6-1 to TRBJ2-7, with 10 bases lining up with TRBD1. The CDR3 runs to 16 residues. V lost 1 base, J lost 3 bases, and 6 bases stayed unmatched. Germline loops: CDR1 MNHNS, CDR2 SASEGT. In DNA, the CDR3 is TGTGCCAGCAGTGAAGAGCGACAGGGGGCGAGCTACGAGCAGTACTTC. The encoded protein is CASSEERQGASYEQYF.

Details on this clone: This same CDR3 is encoded by further DNA sequences in the sample. The chain recombines TRBV2 with TRBJ1-6; possibly TRBD1 for D (6 bases). The CDR3 has 14 residues. The V gene lost 6 bases and the J gene lost 7 bases, with 13 bases spanning the gap. Germline-derived CDR1 and CDR2 are SNHLY and FYNNEI. The CDR3: CASRYGTSNSPLHF. Written as DNA, the CDR3 is TGTGCCAGCAGATACGGGACAAGCAATTCACCCCTCCACTTT.

In its sample, this clone was seen a few times. In nucleotides, the CDR3 is TGTGCCTGGGGCGGAGAGTTCGTCTCTGAAGCTTTCTTT. Protein sequence: CAWGGEFVSEAFF. The chain is built from TRBV30 and TRBJ1-1; D gene ambiguous. Germline V gene lookup returns CDR1 GTSNPN and CDR2 SVGIG (reference sequence). Deletions cut 5 bases from V and 6 bases from J, with 16 bases between. This CDR3 is built from 13 residues.

The V gene is TRBV11-3, the J gene TRBJ2-1; 7 positions match TRBD2. Per the germline V gene, CDR1 is SGHNT and CDR2 is YENEEA. The CDR3 runs 14 residues. The V segment lost 2 bases and the J segment 9 bases; nucleotides outside the gene matches: 7. CDR3 sequence (DNA): TGTGCCAGCAGCTTAAGGAGCGGGGTCGGTGAGCAGTTCTTC. This encodes CASSLRSGVGEQFF.